The rows below give T cell receptor beta chains drawn from one sample of a study of OX40 agonist ivuxolimab in advanced cancers. The method was immunoSEQ multiplex PCR; TCRdb's version includes in-frame clones alone and lacks a portion of them. The sample lists around 53,000 clones, around 84% occurring once. The sample consisted of CD4+ or CD8+ T cells sorted from blood, taken in a trial of the OX40 agonist ivuxolimab. The receptor set was obtained from an adult with an advanced solid tumor such as melanoma, head and neck, liver or kidney cancer. Each CDR3 is given with its conserved first and last residue. D genes are given only for firm matches. A clone size is listed for some rows: how often the clone was seen (once, few, many), or a class if it is expanded.

TRBV28	.	TRBD1	TRBJ2-7	TGTGCCAGCAGTTATTGGGACAGGGTCCCCGAGCAGTACTTC	CASSYWDRVPEQYF
TRBV10-2	.	TRBD2	TRBJ2-3	TGCGCCAGCTCCCTAGCGGGAGTAGGGGATACGCAGTATTTT	CASSLAGVGDTQYF
TRBV19	few	TRBD2	TRBJ2-2	TGTGCCAGTAGTATAGGTCTAGCGGTGAACACCGGGGAGCTGTTTTTT	CASSIGLAVNTGELFF
TRBV11-3	.	TRBD2	TRBJ2-1	TGTGCCAGCAGACTGGGACTAGCGGGAGGAAGGGATGAGCAGTTCTTC	CASRLGLAGGRDEQFF
TRBV2	.	.	TRBJ1-3	TGTGCCAGCAGCTTCGACAGGCCTGGAAACACCATATATTTT	CASSFDRPGNTIYF
TRBV7-9	.	.	TRBJ2-6	TGTGCCAGCAGCTTAGGCGGTCGCTCTGGGGCCAACGTCCTGACTTTC	CASSLGGRSGANVLTF
TRBV28	.	TRBD2	TRBJ2-3	TGTGCCAGCAGCTTATTAGGGACTAGCGGGAGAGTTGGAGATACGCAGTATTTT	CASSLLGTSGRVGDTQYF
TRBV5-4	.	TRBD1	TRBJ2-2	TGTGCCAGCAGCGCCGCCAGGGGGCAGGCCGGGGAGCTGTTTTTT	CASSAARGQAGELFF
TRBV7-9	.	TRBD1	TRBJ1-2	TGTGCCAGCAGCCCCGGGACAGCAGCGAGTGGCTACACCTTC	CASSPGTAASGYTF
TRBV6-4	.	.	TRBJ1-2	TGTGCCAGCAGTGACTCTGGCAGGGACTACACCTTC	CASSDSGRDYTF
TRBV15	.	.	TRBJ1-2	TGTGCCACCAGCAGAGGGGCAGAGTATGGCTACACCTTC	CATSRGAEYGYTF
TRBV4-1	few	TRBD2	TRBJ2-1	TGCGCCAGCAGCCAACGCGCAGGGAGGGATGAGCAGTTCTTC	CASSQRAGRDEQFF
TRBV30	.	TRBD2	TRBJ2-5	TGTGCCTGGAGCCCACTAGCGGGAGTGGAGACCCAGTACTTC	CAWSPLAGVETQYF
TRBV30	few	.	TRBJ1-6	TGTGCCTGGAGTGGGGTAAGGAGGTATAATTCACCCCTCCACTTT	CAWSGVRRYNSPLHF
TRBV6-5	once	.	TRBJ1-6	TGTGCCAGCAGTGGGGACATCACGGGGCTCCTCCACTTT	CASSGDITGLLHF
TRBV4-1	.	.	TRBJ2-3	TGCGCCAGCAGCCAAGGGTCAGGGACTTATACGCAGTATTTT	CASSQGSGTYTQYF
TRBV7-7	.	TRBD2	TRBJ2-1	TGTGCCAGCAGCTTAGGACTAGCGGGAGGAAATGAGCAGTTCTTC	CASSLGLAGGNEQFF
TRBV15	.	.	TRBJ1-4	TGTGCCACCAGCAGAGATCAGGACGGGCTTGAAAAACTGTTTTTT	CATSRDQDGLEKLFF